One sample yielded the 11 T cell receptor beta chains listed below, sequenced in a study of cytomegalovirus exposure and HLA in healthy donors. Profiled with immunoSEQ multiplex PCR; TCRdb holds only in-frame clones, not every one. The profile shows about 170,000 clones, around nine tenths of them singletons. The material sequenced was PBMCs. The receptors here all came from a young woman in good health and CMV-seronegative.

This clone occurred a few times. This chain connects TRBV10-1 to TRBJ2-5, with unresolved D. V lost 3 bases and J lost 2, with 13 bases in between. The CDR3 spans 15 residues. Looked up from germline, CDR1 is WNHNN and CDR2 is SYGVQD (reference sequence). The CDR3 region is CASSDRPGSQETQYF. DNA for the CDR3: TGCGCCAGCAGTGATCGTCCGGGTTCGCAAGAGACCCAGTACTTC.

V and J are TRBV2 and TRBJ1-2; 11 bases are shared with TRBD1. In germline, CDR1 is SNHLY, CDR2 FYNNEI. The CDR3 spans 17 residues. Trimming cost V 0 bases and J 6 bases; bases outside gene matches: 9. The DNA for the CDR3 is TGTGCCAGCAGTGAAGCCCCCTCCGGGACAGGGGGGAATGGCTACACCTTC. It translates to CASSEAPSGTGGNGYTF. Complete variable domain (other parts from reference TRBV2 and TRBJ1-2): EPEVTQTPSHQVTQMGQEVILRCVPISNHLYFYWYRQILGQKVEFLVSFYNNEISEKSEIFDDQFSVERPDGSNFTLKIRSTKLEDSAMYFCASSEAPSGTGGNGYTFGSGTRLTVV.

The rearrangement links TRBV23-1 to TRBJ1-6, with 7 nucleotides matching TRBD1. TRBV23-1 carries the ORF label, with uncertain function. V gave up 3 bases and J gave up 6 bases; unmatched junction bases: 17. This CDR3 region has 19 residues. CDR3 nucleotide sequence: TGCGCCAGCAGTCATTCAACTACAGGGGAAGGAACTAGTAATTCACCCCTCCACTTT. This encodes CASSHSTTGEGTSNSPLHF.

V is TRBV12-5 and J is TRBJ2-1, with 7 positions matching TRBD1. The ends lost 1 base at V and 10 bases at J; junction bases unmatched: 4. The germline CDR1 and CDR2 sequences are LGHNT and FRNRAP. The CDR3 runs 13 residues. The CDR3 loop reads CASGLGDRDEQFF. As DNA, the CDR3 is TGTGCTAGTGGTTTGGGCGACAGGGACGAGCAGTTCTTC. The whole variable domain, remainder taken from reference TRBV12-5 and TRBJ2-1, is DARVTQTPRHKVTEMGQEVTMRCQPILGHNTVFWYRQTMMQGLELLAYFRNRAPLDDSGMPKDRFSAEMPDATLATLKIQPSEPRDSAVYFCASGLGDRDEQFFGPGTRLTVL.

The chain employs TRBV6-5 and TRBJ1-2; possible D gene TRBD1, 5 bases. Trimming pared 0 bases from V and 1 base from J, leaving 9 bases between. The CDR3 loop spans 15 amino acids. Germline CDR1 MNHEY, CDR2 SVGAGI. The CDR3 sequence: CASSYSPGDNYGYTF. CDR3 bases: TGTGCCAGCAGTTACTCGCCGGGGGATAACTATGGCTACACCTTC.

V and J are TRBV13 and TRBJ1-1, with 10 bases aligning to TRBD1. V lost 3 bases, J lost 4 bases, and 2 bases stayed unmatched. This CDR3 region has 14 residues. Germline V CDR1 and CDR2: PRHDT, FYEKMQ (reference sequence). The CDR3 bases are TGTGCCAGCAGCTTGGGACAGGGGATCACTGAAGCTTTCTTT. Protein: CASSLGQGITEAFF.

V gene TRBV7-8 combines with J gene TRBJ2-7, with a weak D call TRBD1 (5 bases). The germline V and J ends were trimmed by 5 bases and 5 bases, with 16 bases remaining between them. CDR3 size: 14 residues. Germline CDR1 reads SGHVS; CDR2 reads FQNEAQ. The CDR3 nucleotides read TGTGCCAGCAGCCCAGACAGAAGTGAGGACGAGCAGTACTTC. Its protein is CASSPDRSEDEQYF.

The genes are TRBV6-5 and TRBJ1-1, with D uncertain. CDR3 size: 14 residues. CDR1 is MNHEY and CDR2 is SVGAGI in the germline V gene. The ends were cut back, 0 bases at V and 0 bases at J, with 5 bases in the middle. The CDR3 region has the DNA TGTGCCAGCAGTTACTCGTTAGTGAACACTGAAGCTTTCTTT. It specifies CASSYSLVNTEAFF.

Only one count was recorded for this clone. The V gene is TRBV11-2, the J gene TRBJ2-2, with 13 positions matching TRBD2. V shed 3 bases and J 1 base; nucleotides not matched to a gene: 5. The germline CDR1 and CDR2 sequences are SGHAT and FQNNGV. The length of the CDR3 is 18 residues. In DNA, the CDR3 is TGTGCCAGCAGCTTCCGACTAGCGGGGGGCCAGAACACCGGGGAGCTGTTTTTT. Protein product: CASSFRLAGGQNTGELFF.

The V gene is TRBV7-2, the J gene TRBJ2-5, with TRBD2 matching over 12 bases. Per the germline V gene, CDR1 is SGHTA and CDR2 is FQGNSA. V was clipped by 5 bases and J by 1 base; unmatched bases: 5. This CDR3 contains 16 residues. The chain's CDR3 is CASSLGLAGIQETQYF. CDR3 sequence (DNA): TGTGCCAGCAGCCTCGGACTAGCGGGGATCCAAGAGACCCAGTACTTC.

In DNA form, the CDR3 reads TGTGCCAGCAGCTACGGACAGAACACTGAAGCTTTCTTT. Amino acids: CASSYGQNTEAFF. The chain carries TRBV11-3 and TRBJ1-1, with D maybe TRBD1 (5 bases). Germline CDR1 reads SGHNT; CDR2 reads YENEEA. CDR3 size: 13 residues. Trimming shortened V by 4 bases and J by 1 base, and 7 bases separated the two germline ends.